The 10 T cell receptor beta chains reported below all come from one sample, sequenced in a study of cytomegalovirus exposure and HLA in healthy donors. The PCR contained 60 Vbeta and 13 Jbeta primers. Libraries were prepared by immunoSEQ multiplex PCR; TCRdb keeps only in-frame clonotypes and omits some of them. The table shows 200,000 to 300,000 clones, with roughly 73% occurring only once. The sequenced sample was PBMCs. The receptor source for this set is a boy younger than 18 in good health and CMV-seronegative.

The chain couples TRBV5-4 to TRBJ1-2; TRBD1 aligns across 10 bases. The V segment lost 4 bases and the J segment 3 bases; nucleotides outside the gene matches: 6. The CDR3 covers 15 residues. Germline V gene lookup returns CDR1 SGHNT and CDR2 YYREEE (reference sequence). CDR3 amino acids: CASSQGQGIDYGYTF. The CDR3 coding sequence is TGTGCCAGCAGCCAGGGACAGGGGATAGACTATGGCTACACCTTC.

The CDR3 DNA follows: TGTGCCAGCAGCCACGGACAGGACGCTACCTACGAGCAGTACTTC. Its protein is CASSHGQDATYEQYF. The rearrangement links TRBV6-6 to TRBJ2-5; 7 nucleotides align to TRBD1. Near its end, the DNA agrees better with TRBJ2-7, so the J call may be wrong. The CDR3 consists of 15 residues. Germline V gene sequence: CDR1 MNHNY, CDR2 SVGAGI (reference sequence).

V gene TRBV19 combines with J gene TRBJ1-2; D might be TRBD1 (6 bases). V lost 0 bases and J 2 bases, leaving 16 bases between the germline ends. Germline assignment: CDR1 LNHDA and CDR2 SQIVND (reference sequence). There are 17 residues in the CDR3. The CDR3 sequence: CASSIDRWTAINYGYTF. For the CDR3, the DNA is TGTGCCAGTAGTATAGACCGCTGGACAGCGATAAACTATGGCTACACCTTC. Combining the CDR3 with reference TRBV19 and TRBJ1-2 gives the whole variable domain DGGITQSPKYLFRKEGQNVTLSCEQNLNHDAMYWYRQDPGQGLRLIYYSQIVNDFQKGDIAEGYSVSREKKESFPLTVTSAQKNPTAFYLCASSIDRWTAINYGYTFGSGTRLTVV.

V and J are TRBV5-8 and TRBJ2-1; 9 bases agree with TRBD2. This CDR3 region has 14 residues. The V gene end was trimmed by 5 bases and the J gene end by 2 bases; junction bases not matched to a gene: 2. Germline lookup yields CDR1 SGHTS and CDR2 YDEGEE. CDR3 in amino acids: CASRIAGAYNEQFF. As DNA, the CDR3 is TGTGCCAGCAGAATAGCGGGAGCCTACAATGAGCAGTTCTTC.

V gene TRBV5-4 combines with J gene TRBJ1-1; tentatively, D is TRBD1 (5 bases). V was trimmed by 4 bases and J by 3 bases, leaving 16 bases between them. This CDR3 has 15 amino acids. Germline V gene lookup returns CDR1 SGHNT and CDR2 YYREEE (reference sequence). The CDR3 sequence: CASSPNSKGDTEAFF. The CDR3 DNA sequence: TGTGCCAGCAGCCCAAACAGTAAAGGGGACACTGAAGCTTTCTTT.

The chain combines TRBV5-1 with TRBJ2-3; tentatively, D is TRBD2 (6 bases). This CDR3 has 14 amino acids. Germline V lookup: CDR1 SGHRS, CDR2 YFSETQ. V was shortened by 5 bases and J by 3 bases, with 13 bases between the two germline ends. The CDR3 DNA is TGCGCCAGCAGTGGGGCGGGGATTACAGATACGCAGTATTTT. It specifies CASSGAGITDTQYF. The complete variable domain, with remaining parts taken from reference TRBV5-1 and TRBJ2-3, reads KAGVTQTPRYLIKTRGQQVTLSCSPISGHRSVSWYQQTPGQGLQFLFEYFSETQRNKGNFPGRFSGRQFSNSRSEMNVSTLELGDSALYLCASSGAGITDTQYFGPGTRLTVL.

This chain links TRBV6-6 with TRBJ1-2, with 10 bases that match TRBD1. V lost 7 bases and J lost 4; bases outside the gene matches: 6. Germline V gene sequence: CDR1 MNHNY, CDR2 SVGAGI (reference sequence). The CDR3 runs to 14 residues. CDR3 in amino acids: CASNTGQGSYGYTF. Written as DNA, the CDR3 is TGTGCCAGCAACACGGGACAGGGGAGCTATGGCTACACCTTC.

The chain is built from TRBV27 and TRBJ2-2; TRBD2 matches at 10 bases. The CDR3 spans 17 residues. Unmatched junction bases numbered 10, after V lost 5 bases and J lost 4 bases. Germline-derived CDR1 and CDR2 are MNHEY and SMNVEV (reference sequence). CDR3: CASSPQREGDGTGELFF. The CDR3 DNA reads TGTGCCAGCAGTCCCCAGCGGGAGGGCGACGGCACCGGGGAGCTGTTTTTT.

The genes are TRBV19 and TRBJ1-3, with 9 positions matching TRBD1. The CDR3 contains 17 residues. Per germline, CDR1 LNHDA and CDR2 SQIVND (reference sequence). Trimming at V came to 8 bases and at J to 0 bases, leaving 11 bases not matched to a gene. CDR3 in amino acids: CASEEGRDRASGNTIYF. As DNA, the CDR3 is TGTGCCAGTGAAGAGGGGAGGGACAGGGCCTCTGGAAACACCATATATTTT.

The V and J genes are TRBV9 and TRBJ2-3, with D tentatively TRBD1 (5 bases). The CDR3 spans 16 residues. Germline V gene lookup returns CDR1 SGDLS and CDR2 YYNGEE. V lost 4 bases to trimming and J lost 4 bases, with 19 bases between them. This CDR3 reads CASSPRAGHEADTQYF. CDR3 in DNA: TGTGCCAGCAGCCCCCGTGCAGGGCATGAGGCAGATACGCAGTATTTT.